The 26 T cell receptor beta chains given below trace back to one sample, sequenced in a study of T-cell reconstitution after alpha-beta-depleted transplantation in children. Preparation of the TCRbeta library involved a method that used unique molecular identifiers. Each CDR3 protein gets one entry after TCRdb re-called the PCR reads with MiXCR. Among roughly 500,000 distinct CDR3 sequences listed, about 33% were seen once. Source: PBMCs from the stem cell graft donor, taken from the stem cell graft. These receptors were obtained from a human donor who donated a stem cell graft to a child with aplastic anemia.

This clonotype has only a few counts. Here the CDR3 DNA reads TGCAGTGCTTCAGGGGGCGTAGGCTATGGCTACACCTTC. This encodes CSASGGVGYGYTF. The rearrangement links TRBV20-1 to TRBJ1-2, with 8 bases aligning to TRBD1. The junction had 6 bases not matched to a gene; V was cut back by 5 bases and J by 4 bases. Looked up from germline, CDR1 is DFQATT and CDR2 is SNEGSKA (reference sequence). This CDR3 has 13 residues.

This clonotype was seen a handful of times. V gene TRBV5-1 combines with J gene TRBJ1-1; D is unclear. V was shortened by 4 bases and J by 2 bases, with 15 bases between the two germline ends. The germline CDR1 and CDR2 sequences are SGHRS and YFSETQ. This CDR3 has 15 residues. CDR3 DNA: TGCGCCAGCAGCCCAAGACTTGGTCCAAACACTGAAGCTTTCTTT. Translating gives CASSPRLGPNTEAFF.

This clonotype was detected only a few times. CDR3 amino acids: CSAFINYGYTF. In DNA form, the CDR3 reads TGCAGTGCCTTCATTAACTATGGCTACACCTTC. V is TRBV20-1 and J is TRBJ1-2; D not certain. Germline V gene sequence: CDR1 DFQATT, CDR2 SNEGSKA (reference sequence). CDR3 length: 11 residues. Trimming stripped 6 bases from V and 1 base from J, with 6 bases between.

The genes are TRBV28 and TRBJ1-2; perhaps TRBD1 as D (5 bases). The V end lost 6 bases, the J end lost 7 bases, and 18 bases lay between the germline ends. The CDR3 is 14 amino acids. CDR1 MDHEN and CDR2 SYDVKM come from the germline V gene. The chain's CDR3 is CASRLPGRGGGYTF. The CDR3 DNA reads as TGTGCCAGCAGACTCCCAGGGCGCGGGGGTGGCTACACCTTC.

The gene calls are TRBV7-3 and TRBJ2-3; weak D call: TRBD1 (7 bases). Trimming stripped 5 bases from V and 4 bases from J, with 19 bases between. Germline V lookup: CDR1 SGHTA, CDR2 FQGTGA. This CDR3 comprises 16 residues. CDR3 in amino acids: CASSLSGGFAPDTQYF. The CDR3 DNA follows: TGTGCCAGCAGCCTATCAGGGGGGTTTGCCCCAGATACGCAGTATTTT.

The DNA for the CDR3 is TGTGCCAGCAGCTTAGTGGAGTCAGCGGGGACCCAGTACTTC. Its translation is CASSLVESAGTQYF. The J gene is TRBJ2-5, the V gene TRBV7-2; D is possibly TRBD2 (6 bases). The ends were cut back, 1 base at V and 7 bases at J, with 13 bases in the middle. In germline, CDR1 is SGHTA, CDR2 FQGNSA. The CDR3 is 14 residues long.

DNA for the CDR3: TGTGCCAGCACCAGAGGGGGCCTCAATTCACCCCTCCACTTT. Translated: CASTRGGLNSPLHF. V and J are TRBV6-1 and TRBJ1-6; 7 bases map to TRBD1. Trimming at V came to 7 bases and at J to 7 bases, leaving 7 bases not matched to a gene. Germline V gives CDR1 MNHNS, CDR2 SASEGT. CDR3 length equals 14 residues.

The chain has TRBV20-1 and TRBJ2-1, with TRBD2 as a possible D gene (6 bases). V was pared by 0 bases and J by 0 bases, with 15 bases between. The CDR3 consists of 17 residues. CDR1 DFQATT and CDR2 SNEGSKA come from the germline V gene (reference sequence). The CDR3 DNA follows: TGCAGTGCTAGAGAAACCTTAGCGGCGAGCTCCTACAATGAGCAGTTCTTC. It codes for CSARETLAASSYNEQFF.

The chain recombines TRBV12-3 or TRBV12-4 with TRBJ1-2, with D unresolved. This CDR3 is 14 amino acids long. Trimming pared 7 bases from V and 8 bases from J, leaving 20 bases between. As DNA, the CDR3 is TGTGCCAGCACCTTAACCGGGCCCCCCGGAGGCTACACCTTC. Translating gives CASTLTGPPGGYTF.

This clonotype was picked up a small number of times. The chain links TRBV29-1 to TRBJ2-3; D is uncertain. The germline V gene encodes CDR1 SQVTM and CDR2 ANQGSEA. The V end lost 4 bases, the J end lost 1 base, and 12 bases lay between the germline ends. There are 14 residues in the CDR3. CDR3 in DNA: TGCAGCGTTGTCCTGGCGGTCCGCACAGATACGCAGTATTTT. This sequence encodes CSVVLAVRTDTQYF.

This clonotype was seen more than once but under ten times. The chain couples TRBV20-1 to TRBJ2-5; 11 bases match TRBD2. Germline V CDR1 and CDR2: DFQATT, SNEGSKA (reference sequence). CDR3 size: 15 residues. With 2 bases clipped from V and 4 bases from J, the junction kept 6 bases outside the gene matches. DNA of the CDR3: TGCAGTGCTAGAACCCCCGGGACTAGCGGAGAGACCCAGTACTTC. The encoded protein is CSARTPGTSGETQYF.

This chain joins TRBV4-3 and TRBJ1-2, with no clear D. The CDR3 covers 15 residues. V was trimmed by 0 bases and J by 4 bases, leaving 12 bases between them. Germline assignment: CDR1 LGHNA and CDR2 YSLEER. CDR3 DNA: TGCGCCAGCAGCCAAGATGGGCGGGCTAGCTATGGCTACACCTTC. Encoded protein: CASSQDGRASYGYTF.

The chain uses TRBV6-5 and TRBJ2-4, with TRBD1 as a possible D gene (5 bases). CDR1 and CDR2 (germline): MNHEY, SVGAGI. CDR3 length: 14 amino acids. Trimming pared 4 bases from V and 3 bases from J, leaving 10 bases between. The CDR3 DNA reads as TGTGCCAGCAGTTCCAGCAGGGACAAAAACATTCAGTACTTC. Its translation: CASSSSRDKNIQYF.

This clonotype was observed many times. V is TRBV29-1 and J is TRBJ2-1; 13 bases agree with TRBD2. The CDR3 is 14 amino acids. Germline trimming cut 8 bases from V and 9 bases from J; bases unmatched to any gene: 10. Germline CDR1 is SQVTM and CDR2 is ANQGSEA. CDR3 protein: CSHSGTSGKGEQFF. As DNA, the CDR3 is TGCAGCCATTCTGGGACTAGCGGGAAAGGTGAGCAGTTCTTC.

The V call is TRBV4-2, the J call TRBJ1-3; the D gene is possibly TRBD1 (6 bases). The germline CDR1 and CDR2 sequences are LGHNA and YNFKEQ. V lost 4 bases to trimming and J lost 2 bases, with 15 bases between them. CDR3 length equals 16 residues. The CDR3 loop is CASSPGQLLPGNTIYF. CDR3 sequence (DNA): TGTGCCAGCAGCCCCGGACAGCTCCTCCCTGGAAACACCATATATTTT.

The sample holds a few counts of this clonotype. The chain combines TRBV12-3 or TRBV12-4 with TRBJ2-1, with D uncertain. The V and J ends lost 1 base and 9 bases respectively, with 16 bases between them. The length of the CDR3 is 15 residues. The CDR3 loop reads CASSLGRSGKGEQFF. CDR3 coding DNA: TGTGCCAGCAGTTTAGGGCGGTCCGGTAAGGGTGAGCAGTTCTTC.

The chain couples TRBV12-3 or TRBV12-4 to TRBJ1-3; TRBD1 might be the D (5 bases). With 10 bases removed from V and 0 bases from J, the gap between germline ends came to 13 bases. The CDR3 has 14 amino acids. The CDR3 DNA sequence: TGTGCCACCCGGACCAGGGTCTCTGGAAACACCATATATTTT. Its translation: CATRTRVSGNTIYF.

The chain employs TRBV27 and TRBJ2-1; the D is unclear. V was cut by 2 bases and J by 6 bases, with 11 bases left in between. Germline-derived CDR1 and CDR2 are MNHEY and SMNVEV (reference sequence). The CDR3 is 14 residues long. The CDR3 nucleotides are TGTGCCAGCAGTTTAGTTAGGCCGCCCAATGAGCAGTTCTTC. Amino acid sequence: CASSLVRPPNEQFF.

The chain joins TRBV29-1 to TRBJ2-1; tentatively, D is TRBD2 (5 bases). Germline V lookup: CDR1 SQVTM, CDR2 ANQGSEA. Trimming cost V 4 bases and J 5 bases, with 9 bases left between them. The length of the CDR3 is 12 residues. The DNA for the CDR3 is TGCAGCGTTGCAGCGGCGAACAATGAGCAGTTCTTC. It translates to CSVAAANNEQFF.

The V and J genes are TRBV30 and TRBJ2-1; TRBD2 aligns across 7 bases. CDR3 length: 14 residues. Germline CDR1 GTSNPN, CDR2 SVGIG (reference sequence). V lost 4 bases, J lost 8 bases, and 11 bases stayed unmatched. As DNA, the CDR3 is TGTGCCTGGATAAAACTCGCGGGAGTGGATGAGCAGTTCTTC. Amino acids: CAWIKLAGVDEQFF.

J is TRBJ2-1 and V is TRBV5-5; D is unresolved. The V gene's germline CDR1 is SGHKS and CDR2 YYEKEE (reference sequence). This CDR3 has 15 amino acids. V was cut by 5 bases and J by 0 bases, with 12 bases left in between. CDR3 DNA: TGTGCCAGCAGATCCGACTCCTACTCCTACAATGAGCAGTTCTTC. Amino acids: CASRSDSYSYNEQFF.

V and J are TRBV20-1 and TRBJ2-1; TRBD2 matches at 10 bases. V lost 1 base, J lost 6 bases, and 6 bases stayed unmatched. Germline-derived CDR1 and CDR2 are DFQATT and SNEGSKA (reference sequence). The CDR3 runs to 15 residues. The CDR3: CSARVLSGRANEQFF. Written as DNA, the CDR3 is TGCAGTGCTAGAGTATTAAGCGGGAGGGCCAATGAGCAGTTCTTC.

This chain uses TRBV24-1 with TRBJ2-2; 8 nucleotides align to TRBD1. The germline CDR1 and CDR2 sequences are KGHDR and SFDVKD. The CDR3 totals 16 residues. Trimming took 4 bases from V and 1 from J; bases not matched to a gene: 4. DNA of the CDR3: TGTGCCACCAGTGACCCCGGGACAGGGAACACCGGGGAGCTGTTTTTT. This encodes CATSDPGTGNTGELFF.

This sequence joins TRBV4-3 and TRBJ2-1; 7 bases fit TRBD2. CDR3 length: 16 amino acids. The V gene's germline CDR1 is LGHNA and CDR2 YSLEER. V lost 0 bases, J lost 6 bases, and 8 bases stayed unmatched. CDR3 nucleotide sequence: TGCGCCAGCAGCCAAGATGGACTAGTTACTTTCAATGAGCAGTTCTTC. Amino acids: CASSQDGLVTFNEQFF.

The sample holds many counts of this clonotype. This CDR3 is CSARVGEGQFF. In DNA, the CDR3 is TGCAGTGCTAGAGTCGGGGAGGGACAGTTCTTC. V gene TRBV20-1 combines with J gene TRBJ2-1, with 7 bases fitting TRBD2. The germline CDR1 and CDR2 sequences are DFQATT and SNEGSKA (reference sequence). The J segment lost 13 bases and the V segment lost 1 base, leaving 4 bases of the junction unmatched. CDR3 size: 11 residues.

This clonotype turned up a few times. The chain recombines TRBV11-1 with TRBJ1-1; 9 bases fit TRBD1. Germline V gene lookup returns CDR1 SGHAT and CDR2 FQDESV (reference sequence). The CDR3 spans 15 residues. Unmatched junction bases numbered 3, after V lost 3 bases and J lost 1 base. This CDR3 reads CASSLGQGPNTEAFF. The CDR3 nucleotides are TGTGCCAGCAGCTTGGGACAGGGTCCGAACACTGAAGCTTTCTTT.